The 30 T cell receptor beta chains reported below all come from one sample, sequenced in a study of blood T cell repertoires in COVID-19. Assay used: immunoSEQ multiplex PCR; TCRdb lists only in-frame clones, some missing. In the table there are about 400,000 clones, about 90% of which are singletons. The specimen was PBMCs or T cells enriched from blood (not recorded which). These receptors all come from a woman in her late teens or twenties with acute COVID-19.

The rearrangement links TRBV28 to TRBJ2-2; 10 bases are a match to TRBD2. Germline V gene data show CDR1 as MDHEN and CDR2 as SYDVKM. The trim removed 10 bases at V and 6 bases at J, leaving 11 bases unmatched. This CDR3 has 15 residues. The CDR3 here is CATSGRGAGAGELFF. The CDR3 nucleotides are TGTGCCACTAGCGGGAGAGGGGCGGGTGCCGGGGAGCTGTTTTTT.

The genes are TRBV11-2 and TRBJ2-1, with 8 bases aligning to TRBD2. Germline lookup yields CDR1 SGHAT and CDR2 FQNNGV. V lost 2 bases, J lost 3 bases, and 3 bases stayed unmatched. The CDR3 is 15 residues long. The CDR3 reads CASSLRGGYYNEQFF. The CDR3 DNA is TGTGCCAGCAGCTTACGCGGGGGGTACTACAATGAGCAGTTCTTC.

The chain couples TRBV5-1 to TRBJ2-6, with D maybe TRBD1 (5 bases). V lost 3 bases to trimming and J lost 0 bases, with 7 bases between them. Germline CDR1 is SGHRS and CDR2 is YFSETQ. This CDR3 spans 15 amino acids. The chain's CDR3 is CASSSQDSGANVLTF. The CDR3, as DNA: TGCGCCAGCAGCTCACAGGACTCTGGGGCCAACGTCCTGACTTTC.

The chain employs TRBV20-1 and TRBJ1-1; D possibly corresponds to TRBD1 (6 bases). Trimming removed 8 bases from V and 4 bases from J, with 11 bases in between. The CDR3 is 11 amino acids. The germline gives CDR1 DFQATT, CDR2 SNEGSKA (reference sequence). CDR3 DNA sequence: TGCAGTACAAAACAGGGCACTGAAGCTTTCTTT. It codes for CSTKQGTEAFF.

The sample holds a few counts of this clone. Here the CDR3 reads CASIQTDTYEQYF. The CDR3 bases are TGTGCCAGCATCCAGACAGATACCTACGAGCAGTACTTC. V is TRBV6-5 and J is TRBJ2-7; possible D gene TRBD1, 5 bases. Germline V gene sequence: CDR1 MNHEY, CDR2 SVGAGI. The V gene lost 7 bases and the J gene lost 2 bases, with 12 bases spanning the gap. The CDR3 runs to 13 residues.

The CDR3 reads CASRETGGAEAFF. As DNA, the CDR3 is TGTGCCAGCAGAGAAACAGGGGGCGCGGAAGCTTTCTTT. This chain links TRBV7-9 with TRBJ1-1, with 9 nucleotides matching TRBD1. Per germline, CDR1 SEHNR and CDR2 FQNEAQ (reference sequence). Trimming at V came to 6 bases and at J to 8 bases, leaving 7 bases not matched to a gene. This CDR3 region has 13 residues.

This rearrangement joins TRBV6-6 to TRBJ2-1; D possibly corresponds to TRBD1 (6 bases). V lost 4 bases and J 5 bases, leaving 9 bases between the germline ends. Germline loops: CDR1 MNHNY, CDR2 SVGAGI (reference sequence). CDR3 length: 13 amino acids. The CDR3 DNA sequence: TGTGCCAGCAGTTTCCGGGACAACAATGAGCAGTTCTTC. Encoded protein: CASSFRDNNEQFF.

The chain carries TRBV9 and TRBJ2-2, with 7 bases matching TRBD1. Germline V gives CDR1 SGDLS, CDR2 YYNGEE. Trimming at V came to 4 bases and at J to 6 bases, leaving 9 bases not matched to a gene. The CDR3 loop spans 15 amino acids. CDR3 in amino acids: CASSSYYRGAGELFF. The CDR3 DNA is TGTGCCAGCAGCAGCTACTACAGGGGAGCCGGGGAGCTGTTTTTT.

The chain carries TRBV3-1 (or the pseudogene TRBV3-2) and TRBJ2-1, with 11 bases fitting TRBD2. CDR1 and CDR2 from the germline V gene are LGHDT and YNNKEL (reference sequence). Trimming took 4 bases from V and 8 from J; bases not matched to a gene: 7. This CDR3 comprises 15 residues. The CDR3 sequence: CASSPIAGGWYEQFF. CDR3 bases: TGTGCCAGCAGCCCCATAGCGGGAGGGTGGTATGAGCAGTTCTTC.

Comment on this clone: Germline and junction disagree at one end, which may indicate a read error. This chain joins TRBV7-3 and TRBJ2-7; the D is unclear. Germline CDR1 SGHTA, CDR2 FQGTGA. The CDR3 loop spans 15 amino acids. CDR3 DNA: TGTGCCAGCAGCGTAACGGGCTATGGGTCCTACGAGCAGTACTTC. Its protein product is CASSVTGYGSYEQYF.

V usage is TRBV20-1 and J usage is TRBJ1-2, with D hard to call. V was trimmed by 3 bases and J by 7 bases, leaving 9 bases between them. Germline CDR1 DFQATT, CDR2 SNEGSKA (reference sequence). There are 11 residues in the CDR3. CDR3 loop: CSASSGGGYTF. In DNA form, the CDR3 reads TGCAGTGCTAGCTCGGGTGGTGGCTACACCTTC.

This CDR3 reads CASSLMGQMYQETQYF. CDR3 coding DNA: TGTGCCAGCAGCTTAATGGGACAAATGTACCAAGAGACCCAGTACTTC. The chain has TRBV7-2 and TRBJ2-5, with a tentative D call TRBD1 (6 bases). The CDR3 loop spans 16 amino acids. Germline V gene sequence: CDR1 SGHTA, CDR2 FQGNSA. Trimming removed 2 bases at V and 0 bases at J, with 13 bases between.

The rearrangement joins TRBV6-5 to TRBJ1-6; 7 bases map to TRBD1. This CDR3 contains 16 residues. Germline CDR1 MNHEY, CDR2 SVGAGI. The V gene end was trimmed by 0 bases and the J gene end by 7 bases; junction bases not matched to a gene: 6. The CDR3 loop is CASSYSTGLNNSPLHF. The CDR3, as DNA: TGTGCCAGCAGTTACTCGACAGGGTTGAACAATTCACCCCTCCACTTT.

V usage is TRBV15 and J usage is TRBJ1-2; a possible D gene is TRBD1 (6 bases). V was pared by 1 base and J by 6 bases, with 9 bases between. Germline-derived CDR1 and CDR2 are LNHNV and YYDKDF (reference sequence). CDR3 length: 13 amino acids. DNA of the CDR3: TGTGCCACCAGCAGAGGAAAGGGGGATGGCTACACCTTC. Residues: CATSRGKGDGYTF. The full variable domain, rest sourced from reference TRBV15 and TRBJ1-2, is DAMVIQNPRYQVTQFGKPVTLSCSQTLNHNVMYWYQQKSSQAPKLLFHYYDKDFNNEADTPDNFQSRRPNTSFCFLDIRSPGLGDTAMYLCATSRGKGDGYTFGSGTRLTVV.

The chain uses TRBV10-2 and TRBJ2-1, with TRBD1 matching 7 bases. V was pared by 6 bases and J by 0 bases, with 5 bases of the junction left unmatched. CDR1 and CDR2 (germline): WSHSY, SAAADI. The CDR3 is 15 residues long. CDR3 in DNA: TGCGCCAGCAGGACAGGGTTGAGCTCCTACAATGAGCAGTTCTTC. Its protein is CASRTGLSSYNEQFF.

This clone was seen only a few times. V is TRBV9 and J is TRBJ2-3; 11 positions match TRBD2. There are 16 residues in the CDR3. Germline V gives CDR1 SGDLS, CDR2 YYNGEE. The trim removed 3 bases at V and 6 bases at J, leaving 9 bases unmatched. The CDR3 is CASSAYSGGAGDTQYF. In nucleotides, the CDR3 is TGTGCCAGCAGCGCATATAGCGGGGGGGCCGGGGATACGCAGTATTTT.

This chain uses TRBV5-1 with TRBJ2-2, with D perhaps matching TRBD2 (5 bases). The CDR3 length is 14 residues. The V and J ends lost 0 bases and 6 bases respectively, with 9 bases between them. Germline CDR1 reads SGHRS; CDR2 reads YFSETQ. The CDR3 loop is CASSLVADSGELFF. The CDR3 DNA is TGCGCCAGCAGCTTGGTTGCGGACTCCGGGGAGCTGTTTTTT.

The chain couples TRBV7-8 to TRBJ1-1; TRBD1 agrees at 8 bases. The CDR3 consists of 16 residues. Germline CDR1 and CDR2: SGHVS and FQNEAQ. The trim removed 2 bases at V and 5 bases at J, leaving 10 bases unmatched. CDR3 loop: CASSLQWQGARTEAFF. The CDR3 bases are TGTGCCAGCAGCTTACAATGGCAGGGGGCCAGGACTGAAGCTTTCTTT.

The V gene is TRBV5-6, the J gene TRBJ1-2, with TRBD1 matching over 9 bases. Germline trimming cut 3 bases from V and 4 bases from J; bases unmatched to any gene: 4. In germline, CDR1 is SGHDT, CDR2 YYEEEE. This CDR3 is 14 amino acids long. The CDR3 nucleotides read TGTGCCAGCAGCTCCACAGGGGGCGGCTATGGCTACACCTTC. It yields the protein CASSSTGGGYGYTF.

The CDR3 protein is CASLQGASNTGELFF. CDR3 coding DNA: TGTGCCAGCCTACAGGGGGCAAGCAACACCGGGGAGCTGTTTTTT. The chain links TRBV6-5 to TRBJ2-2, with 9 bases matching TRBD1. CDR3 length: 15 amino acids. J was trimmed by 2 bases and V by 8 bases; bases with no gene match: 6. The V gene's germline CDR1 is MNHEY and CDR2 SVGAGI.

This clone showed up just once. The rearrangement uses TRBV5-1 and TRBJ1-2; 7 bases match TRBD1. CDR1 is SGHRS, CDR2 YFSETQ, per germline. V shed 5 bases, J shed 5 bases, and the junction held 9 bases outside the gene matches. The CDR3 spans 14 residues. CDR3 sequence reads: CASRRGQGSYGYTF. The CDR3 bases are TGCGCCAGCAGGAGGGGGCAGGGATCTTATGGCTACACCTTC.

The rearrangement links TRBV5-4 to TRBJ1-1, with D possibly matching TRBD1 (6 bases). This CDR3 has 13 residues. From germline, CDR1 is SGHNT and CDR2 YYREEE (reference sequence). V was cut by 0 bases and J by 11 bases, with 14 bases left in between. The CDR3 loop reads CASSLENRVGAFF. The CDR3 region has the DNA TGTGCCAGCAGCTTGGAAAACAGGGTCGGGGCTTTCTTT. Together with reference TRBV5-4 and TRBJ1-1, the CDR3 gives the full variable domain: ETGVTQSPTHLIKTRGQQVTLRCSSQSGHNTVSWYQQALGQGPQFIFQYYREEENGRGNFPPRFSGLQFPNYSSELNVNALELDDSALYLCASSLENRVGAFFGQGTRLTVV.

This chain joins TRBV7-2 and TRBJ2-2, with 7 bases that match TRBD2. The CDR3 runs to 14 residues. J gave up 0 bases and V 6 bases, and 1 base lay outside the gene matches. Germline V gene data show CDR1 as SGHTA and CDR2 as FQGNSA. The CDR3 loop reads CASRSGTNTGELFF. The CDR3 DNA reads as TGTGCCAGCAGGAGCGGGACGAACACCGGGGAGCTGTTTTTT.

This chain links TRBV12-3 or TRBV12-4 with TRBJ1-5; D uncertain. The CDR3 covers 13 residues. Trimming removed 7 bases at V and 6 bases at J, with 13 bases between. CDR3 residues: CASTMRRGQPQHF. The CDR3 nucleotides are TGTGCCAGCACCATGAGGCGCGGTCAGCCCCAGCATTTT.

V is TRBV28 and J is TRBJ1-5; 7 bases are a match to TRBD1. The trim removed 5 bases at V and 6 bases at J, leaving 7 bases unmatched. In germline, CDR1 is MDHEN, CDR2 SYDVKM. This CDR3 has 14 residues. Here the CDR3 reads CASSSTGDGQPQHF. The CDR3 nucleotides read TGTGCCAGCAGTAGTACAGGGGATGGTCAGCCCCAGCATTTT.

The chain employs TRBV4-3 and TRBJ1-4; no definite D call. The CDR3 is 16 residues long. Trimming cost V 0 bases and J 7 bases, with 15 bases left between them. Germline V gene lookup returns CDR1 LGHNA and CDR2 YSLEER. CDR3 DNA: TGCGCCAGCAGCCAAGAGAGAGCCAGGCGGGGTGAAAAACTGTTTTTT. It codes for CASSQERARRGEKLFF.

The rearrangement uses TRBV18 and TRBJ2-5; D not certain. V was shortened by 3 bases and J by 11 bases, with 13 bases between the two germline ends. Germline assignment: CDR1 KGHSH and CDR2 LQKENI. The CDR3 contains 12 residues. The CDR3 protein is CASSPGGDPQYF. DNA of the CDR3: TGTGCCAGCTCACCTGGTGGAGACCCTCAGTACTTC.

This clone appeared a few times. This chain uses TRBV5-1 with TRBJ2-3; TRBD1 might be the D (6 bases). Germline CDR1 and CDR2: SGHRS and YFSETQ. The CDR3 has 13 amino acids. Trimming removed 6 bases at V and 1 base at J, with 9 bases between. The DNA for the CDR3 is TGCGCCAGCAAGGGGGAACGCACAGATACGCAGTATTTT. Its protein product is CASKGERTDTQYF.

The V gene is TRBV7-8, the J gene TRBJ2-5; D gene unclear. The CDR3 consists of 16 residues. V lost 1 base to trimming and J lost 1 base, with 13 bases between them. Germline V gene data show CDR1 as SGHVS and CDR2 as FQNEAQ. In nucleotides, the CDR3 is TGTGCCAGCAGCTTAGGGGCCGCGAAATTCCAAGAGACCCAGTACTTC. It codes for CASSLGAAKFQETQYF.

This clone was picked up a small number of times. The V and J genes are TRBV7-6 and TRBJ2-1, with TRBD1 identical over 7 bases. This CDR3 is built from 14 residues. Germline V gives CDR1 SGHVS, CDR2 FNYEAQ. The ends lost 1 base at V and 8 bases at J; junction bases unmatched: 5. In DNA, the CDR3 is TGTGCCAGCAGCTTAGAGGGGGCTTTGGATGAGCAGTTCTTC. The encoded protein is CASSLEGALDEQFF.